This section outlines one TCR beta chain sequence together with its context. As yet, its antigen is unknown. Germline-derived CDR1 and CDR2 are MDHEN and SYDVKM. The CDR3 contains 18 residues. V lost 6 bases, J lost 0 bases, and 21 bases lay in between. The data derive from a study of shared clonotypes between healthy human individuals. Overall study context: Participating donors consisted of a couple of women and three men aged 18 to 49. Broader study findings: Rarefaction showed that sequencing of sorted subsets was incomplete (despite large depth). The expectation was that sequencing depth would affect clonotype sharing among donors.

Clones were sequenced by immunoSEQ multiplex PCR, and TCRdb holds only the in-frame ones, with some missing. The top ten hold around 24% of the sample, which has around 100,000 clones, roughly 66% seen once. The sample consisted of memory CD8+ T cells sorted from blood. As for subset: CD45RO+ cells pooled with CCR7-negative TemRA cells. This chain connects TRBV28 to TRBJ1-5, with D uncertain. This TCR was recovered from a woman aged 25 to 39 in good health. CDR3: CASSHILWRAYSNQPQHF. CDR3 DNA sequence: TGTGCCAGCAGCCACATTTTGTGGAGGGCTTATAGCAATCAGCCCCAGCATTTT.